This T cell receptor beta chain was identified during a study of T cells after yellow fever vaccination. On the study more broadly: Libraries from low-cell-number fractions were prepared with the SMART-Seq v4 Ultra Low Input RNA kit. Regarding the study as a whole: The booster saw the reappearance of most primary-vaccination clones (96% CD4, 88% CD8). Overall, a small share of clonotypes was seen in both CD4 and CD8 compartments.

J was trimmed by 1 base and V by 2 bases; bases with no gene match: 6. This CDR3 contains 16 residues. TCRdb reprocessed the 5' RACE reads with MiXCR, giving one entry per CDR3 protein. The sample holds over 130,000 distinct CDR3 sequences, more than 6% seen once. This clonotype showed up many times. Its specificity is unknown. The sequence came from a man aged 25-45 years who received the YFV17D yellow fever vaccine. Here the sequenced sample was CD4+ T cells sorted from PBMCs, taken 5 days after the yellow fever booster vaccination. The chain uses TRBV12-3 or TRBV12-4 and TRBJ1-1, with 8 bases that match TRBD1. The CDR3 nucleotides read TGTGCCAGCAGTTTATCTCCGGGACAGGCGAACACTGAAGCTTTCTTT. Translation gives CASSLSPGQANTEAFF.